This T cell receptor beta chain was found in a study of T cells in narcolepsy. Whole-study findings and limits: In some patient and control memory CD4+ samples, autoreactive clones were absent.

Concerning this clone itself: Its antigen is unknown.

The data were produced by immunoSEQ multiplex PCR, yet TCRdb's version contains in-frame clones alone and is incomplete. The data show 25,000 to 35,000 clones, about four fifths seen once. CDR3 length: 12 residues. Trimming took off 6 bases at V and 3 bases at J, with 8 bases between the two ends. From germline, CDR1 is SNHLY and CDR2 FYNNEI. The chain combines TRBV2 with TRBJ1-2; D ambiguous. The sequenced sample consisted of memory (CD45RA-) CD4+ T cells from blood. The TCR comes from a human donor in good health. The CDR3 protein is CASRGSDYGYTF. CDR3 coding DNA: TGTGCCAGCAGGGGCAGCGACTATGGCTACACCTTC.